This entry is about one T cell receptor (beta chain). The CDR3 runs 15 residues. The V and J ends lost 2 bases and 5 bases, in that order; junction bases with no gene match: 6. The germline CDR1 and CDR2 sequences are KGHSH and LQKENI. This record belongs to a study of blood T cell repertoires in COVID-19. Background on the study: Samples of COVID-19 (acute and convalescent) were obtained from the United States, Italy and Spain. Sample material is recorded as cDNA or gDNA derived from T cells, B-cell-depleted T cells, or PBMCs.

In the source study's methods: Estimated nucleated cell counts came from reference gene primer amplification. TCRdb's copy holds only in-frame clones and misses some; the assay was immunoSEQ multiplex PCR. Clonal size and the V and J genes are those of that table, whereas D and trimming came from the DNA. The sample has over 200,000 clones; over 70% are singletons. The V gene is TRBV18, the J gene TRBJ2-5, with 9 nucleotides matching TRBD2. The specimen was peripheral blood. The sequence was collected from a man older than 75 with acute or convalescent COVID-19. The CDR3 here is CASSPKAGGGETQYF. DNA for the CDR3: TGTGCCAGCTCACCAAAAGCGGGAGGCGGTGAGACCCAGTACTTC.